These 19 T cell receptor beta chains share one sample of origin, sequenced in a study of T-cell reconstitution after alpha-beta-depleted transplantation in children. As it was prepared, the TCRbeta library received unique molecular identifiers. A single record per CDR3 protein comes from TCRdb applying MiXCR to the PCR reads. Of about 980,000 distinct CDR3 sequences listed, around 30% are singletons. Sequencing used PBMCs, mostly from graft donor cells, obtained 360 days after TCRalphabeta/CD19-depleted stem cell transplant. The receptors come from a boy in the first two years of life who had a stem cell transplant for SCID, so the T cells may come from the graft donor.

V and J are TRBV5-5 and TRBJ2-1; weak D call: TRBD2 (5 bases). The germline gives CDR1 SGHKS, CDR2 YYEKEE (reference sequence). The CDR3 spans 13 residues. V was pared by 1 base and J by 8 bases, with 10 bases between. This CDR3 is CASSLRGLDEQFF. The CDR3 DNA sequence: TGTGCCAGCAGCTTGAGAGGGTTAGATGAGCAGTTCTTC.

V is TRBV4-1 and J is TRBJ2-1; D is perhaps TRBD1 or TRBD2 (5 bases each). CDR3 length equals 16 residues. Trimming removed 3 bases from V and 12 bases from J, with 24 bases in between. CDR1 and CDR2 (germline): MGHRA, YSYEKL. The CDR3 region is CASSHTEVTALTRQFF. The CDR3 bases are TGCGCCAGCAGCCACACGGAGGTGACAGCTCTCACGAGGCAGTTCTTC.

The V call is TRBV12-3 or TRBV12-4, the J call TRBJ2-7; maybe TRBD1 (5 bases). V was pared by 7 bases and J by 5 bases, with 15 bases between. This CDR3 spans 13 amino acids. The CDR3 DNA reads as TGTGCCAGCACCGTGTCAGGGCATAACGAGCAGTACTTC. Its translation is CASTVSGHNEQYF.

The V gene is TRBV7-9, the J gene TRBJ1-2, with 11 nucleotides matching TRBD1. The CDR3 totals 13 residues. Germline lookup yields CDR1 SEHNR and CDR2 FQNEAQ (reference sequence). With V trimmed by 5 bases and J by 8 bases, 4 bases remained unmatched. The CDR3 loop reads CASSGQGAVGYTF. For the CDR3, the DNA is TGTGCCAGCAGCGGACAGGGGGCGGTAGGCTACACCTTC.

The chain combines TRBV5-1 with TRBJ1-6; possibly TRBD1 for D (5 bases). V was clipped by 1 base and J by 9 bases, with 11 bases between them. The CDR3 totals 14 residues. The germline CDR1 and CDR2 sequences are SGHRS and YFSETQ. CDR3 bases: TGCGCCAGCAGCTTGCCAGGGATGGGTTCACCCCTCCACTTT. Translated, it gives CASSLPGMGSPLHF.

In its sample, this clonotype was seen a few times. As DNA, the CDR3 is TGCGCCAGCAGCCCACTAGCGACCTACAATGAGCAGTTCTTC. The encoded protein is CASSPLATYNEQFF. The chain uses TRBV4-3 and TRBJ2-1, with 7 bases identical to TRBD2. Germline loops: CDR1 LGHNA, CDR2 YSLEER. Unmatched junction bases numbered 2, after V lost 4 bases and J lost 2 bases. The length of the CDR3 is 14 residues.

The V gene is TRBV29-1, the J gene TRBJ2-1; D might be TRBD1 (6 bases). The V gene's germline CDR1 is SQVTM and CDR2 ANQGSEA. This CDR3 region has 14 residues. V was clipped by 7 bases and J by 3 bases, with 16 bases between them. The CDR3 region has the DNA TGCAGCGCGGTAGGGGGTTTGGGCTACAATGAGCAGTTCTTC. Protein sequence: CSAVGGLGYNEQFF.

A remark on this clonotype: Given a much more abundant clone one base away, this may be a read error. V usage is TRBV5-1 and J usage is TRBJ2-1, with TRBD1 matching over 8 bases. In germline, CDR1 is SGHRS, CDR2 YFSETQ. The length of the CDR3 is 15 residues. Unmatched junction bases numbered 3, after V lost 2 bases and J lost 2 bases. The DNA of the CDR3 is TGCGCCAGCAGCTTAATGACAGGGGCCTACAATGAGCAGTTCTTC. It translates to CASSLMTGAYNEQFF.

In this sample, this clonotype turned up a few times. The V gene is TRBV20-1, the J gene TRBJ2-1; 11 bases line up with TRBD1. V was pared by 4 bases and J by 9 bases, with 8 bases of the junction left unmatched. Per germline, CDR1 DFQATT and CDR2 SNEGSKA (reference sequence). The CDR3 runs 14 residues. The CDR3 nucleotides read TGCAGTGCTACCCAGGACAGGGGGCATGGTGAGCAGTTCTTC. Translated: CSATQDRGHGEQFF.

This clonotype appeared a few times. The chain links TRBV29-1 to TRBJ2-7; D ambiguous. Germline V gene data show CDR1 as SQVTM and CDR2 as ANQGSEA. This CDR3 has 12 residues. V dropped 4 bases and J dropped 2 bases, with 9 bases sitting between them. CDR3 sequence reads: CSVGSGTYEQYF. The CDR3 coding sequence is TGCAGCGTTGGGTCAGGAACCTACGAGCAGTACTTC.

This clonotype was recorded a few times. The chain joins TRBV10-2 to TRBJ2-7, with 10 bases lining up with TRBD2. Germline assignment: CDR1 WSHSY and CDR2 SAAADI. Trimming took 3 bases from V and 3 from J; bases not matched to a gene: 5. The CDR3 runs 15 residues. CDR3 protein: CASSDPAGGRYEQYF. The CDR3 nucleotides are TGCGCCAGCAGTGATCCAGCGGGGGGGCGCTACGAGCAGTACTTC.

This clonotype has a handful of counts. The V gene is TRBV18, the J gene TRBJ2-3; 7 bases align to TRBD2. The length of the CDR3 is 16 residues. Germline V gives CDR1 KGHSH, CDR2 LQKENI. V was clipped by 2 bases and J by 2 bases; unmatched bases: 7. CDR3 loop: CASSPGLAVNTDTQYF. As DNA, the CDR3 is TGTGCCAGCTCACCAGGGCTAGCGGTAAACACAGATACGCAGTATTTT.

The chain employs TRBV11-2 and TRBJ2-7; the D gene is possibly TRBD2 (5 bases). CDR1 and CDR2 (germline): SGHAT, FQNNGV. This CDR3 comprises 14 residues. The V end was cut by 0 bases, the J end by 2 bases, with 8 bases between. The CDR3 here is CASSLEPGTYEQYF. The CDR3 region has the DNA TGTGCCAGCAGCTTAGAACCGGGAACCTACGAGCAGTACTTC.

The sample holds a few counts of this clonotype. CDR3 DNA sequence: TGTGCCAGCGAGGTCTACTCTGGAAACACCATATATTTT. Protein sequence: CASEVYSGNTIYF. This sequence joins TRBV28 and TRBJ1-3; D gene unclear. V was pared by 8 bases and J by 0 bases, with 8 bases between. Germline V CDR1 and CDR2: MDHEN, SYDVKM. CDR3 length equals 13 residues.

This clonotype was observed a handful of times. The chain uses TRBV12-5 and TRBJ2-7; D gene unclear. The CDR3 consists of 13 residues. V shed 7 bases and J shed 4 bases, with 14 bases lying between them. Germline V gives CDR1 LGHNT, CDR2 FRNRAP. CDR3 sequence: CASEPDEGYEQYF. For the CDR3, the DNA is TGTGCTAGTGAACCCGACGAAGGTTACGAGCAGTACTTC.

V usage is TRBV20-1 and J usage is TRBJ2-5; TRBD1 aligns across 9 bases. In germline, CDR1 is DFQATT, CDR2 SNEGSKA (reference sequence). V lost 6 bases, J lost 4 bases, and 6 bases stayed unmatched. The CDR3 totals 13 residues. CDR3 DNA sequence: TGCAGTGCCCATACAGGGGGCGGAGAGACCCAGTACTTC. It translates to CSAHTGGGETQYF.

This clonotype showed up just once. The CDR3 reads CASSLMGTRNTGELFF. The DNA for the CDR3 is TGTGCCAGCAGTCTCATGGGGACCCGGAACACCGGGGAGCTGTTTTTT. This chain uses TRBV12-3 or TRBV12-4 with TRBJ2-2; D may correspond to TRBD1 or TRBD2 (5 bases each). The CDR3 runs to 16 residues. The V end was cut by 5 bases, the J end by 1 base, with 14 bases between.

The chain carries TRBV7-3 and TRBJ2-4; 7 bases align to TRBD2. J was trimmed by 5 bases and V by 1 base; bases with no gene match: 8. CDR1 SGHTA and CDR2 FQGTGA come from the germline V gene. The CDR3 spans 16 residues. CDR3: CASSLKGAGPQNIQYF. The DNA of the CDR3 is TGTGCCAGCAGCTTAAAGGGAGCGGGGCCTCAAAACATTCAGTACTTC.

This clonotype was detected only a few times. The chain combines TRBV20-1 with TRBJ1-6; 9 bases align to TRBD1. CDR1 and CDR2 (germline): DFQATT, SNEGSKA (reference sequence). The CDR3 is 15 residues long. Trimming at V came to 5 bases and at J to 4 bases, leaving 6 bases not matched to a gene. The CDR3 loop reads CSAGQGLGYNSPLHF. The CDR3 nucleotides read TGCAGTGCTGGACAGGGGTTGGGGTATAATTCACCCCTCCACTTT.